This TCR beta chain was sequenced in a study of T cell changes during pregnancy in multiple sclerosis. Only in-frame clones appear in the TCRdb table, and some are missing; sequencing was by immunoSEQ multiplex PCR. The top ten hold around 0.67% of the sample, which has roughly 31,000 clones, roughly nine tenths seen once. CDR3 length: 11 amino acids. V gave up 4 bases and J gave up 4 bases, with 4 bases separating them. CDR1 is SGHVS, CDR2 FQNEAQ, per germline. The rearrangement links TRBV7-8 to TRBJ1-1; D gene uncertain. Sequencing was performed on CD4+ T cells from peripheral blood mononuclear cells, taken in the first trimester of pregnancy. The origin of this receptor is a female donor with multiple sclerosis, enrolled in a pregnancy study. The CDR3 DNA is TGTGCCAGCAGCTCGGGCACTGAAGCTTTCTTT. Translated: CASSSGTEAFF.